The 21 T cell receptor beta chains below come from one sample, sequenced in a study of shared clonotypes between healthy human individuals. The assay was immunoSEQ multiplex PCR, and TCRdb's table has in-frame clones only and misses some. The sample has millions of clones; roughly 95% are singletons. The sequencing input was naive CD4+ T cells sorted from blood. Subset given: CD45RA+ positively selected. These receptors came from a man younger than 30 in good health.

Concerning this clone itself: The sample carries other DNA sequences with the same CDR3. The chain joins TRBV6-1 to TRBJ1-1; D is ambiguous. CDR3 size: 14 residues. The germline V gene encodes CDR1 MNHNS and CDR2 SASEGT. The V and J ends lost 2 bases and 5 bases respectively, with 12 bases between them. The CDR3 reads CASSELVGRTEAFF. The CDR3 nucleotides are TGTGCCAGCAGTGAATTGGTCGGAAGAACTGAAGCTTTCTTT.

CDR3 protein: CASSPDAYYEQYF. CDR3 coding DNA: TGTGCCAGTAGTCCCGATGCCTACTACGAGCAGTACTTC. This chain links TRBV19 with TRBJ2-7; D call uncertain. With 5 bases removed from V and 3 bases from J, the gap between germline ends came to 11 bases. The CDR3 contains 13 residues. Per germline, CDR1 LNHDA and CDR2 SQIVND (reference sequence).

The chain couples TRBV4-1 to TRBJ2-2, with 8 bases identical to TRBD2. The CDR3 consists of 17 residues. The V segment lost 0 bases and the J segment 5 bases; nucleotides outside the gene matches: 8. The germline V gene encodes CDR1 MGHRA and CDR2 YSYEKL. As DNA, the CDR3 is TGCGCCAGCAGCCAAGAAGGAGGAGCGGGAGTTACCGGGGAGCTGTTTTTT. Its protein product is CASSQEGGAGVTGELFF.

V usage is TRBV29-1 and J usage is TRBJ2-7, with a possible D match to TRBD2 (6 bases). The ends were cut back, 7 bases at V and 2 bases at J, with 12 bases in the middle. This CDR3 has 12 amino acids. In germline, CDR1 is SQVTM, CDR2 ANQGSEA. The CDR3: CSGGDGTYEQYF. CDR3 DNA: TGCAGCGGGGGGGACGGCACCTACGAGCAGTACTTC.

V and J are TRBV29-1 and TRBJ2-7; no firm D call. The germline gives CDR1 SQVTM, CDR2 ANQGSEA. CDR3 length: 14 residues. The V end lost 4 bases, the J end lost 0 bases, and 13 bases lay between the germline ends. CDR3 sequence: CSVAGVMSSYEQYF. The CDR3 nucleotides read TGCAGCGTTGCAGGCGTTATGAGCTCCTACGAGCAGTACTTC.

J is TRBJ2-7 and V is TRBV7-9; the D call may be TRBD1 or TRBD2 (5 bases each). Germline assignment: CDR1 SEHNR and CDR2 FQNEAQ (reference sequence). Trimming shortened V by 8 bases and J by 4 bases, and 12 bases separated the two germline ends. CDR3 length equals 12 residues. DNA for the CDR3: TGTGCCAGCGGGGACCGGAGATACGAGCAGTACTTC. This codes for CASGDRRYEQYF.

This chain links TRBV5-6 with TRBJ2-7; 9 positions match TRBD2. The CDR3 totals 15 residues. CDR1 is SGHDT, CDR2 YYEEEE, per germline. V gave up 1 base and J gave up 7 bases; unmatched junction bases: 9. The CDR3: CASSLRGGRAREQYF. The CDR3 nucleotides read TGTGCCAGCAGCTTGCGGGGCGGGAGGGCGAGGGAGCAGTACTTC. The complete variable domain, with remaining parts taken from reference TRBV5-6 and TRBJ2-7, reads DAGVTQSPTHLIKTRGQQVTLRCSPKSGHDTVSWYQQALGQGPQFIFQYYEEEERQRGNFPDRFSGHQFPNYSSELNVNALLLGDSALYLCASSLRGGRAREQYFGPGTRLTVT.

The chain employs TRBV5-1 and TRBJ2-7, with D perhaps matching TRBD2 (6 bases). This CDR3 region has 13 residues. Per germline, CDR1 SGHRS and CDR2 YFSETQ. V lost 6 bases, J lost 1 base, and 11 bases lay in between. CDR3 loop: CASKAGSSYEQYF. The CDR3 DNA is TGCGCCAGCAAAGCCGGGAGTTCCTACGAGCAGTACTTC.

This chain links TRBV28 with TRBJ2-5, with TRBD1 identical over 9 bases. Germline V gives CDR1 MDHEN, CDR2 SYDVKM. V shed 5 bases and J 5 bases; nucleotides not matched to a gene: 6. The CDR3 is made up of 14 amino acids. In nucleotides, the CDR3 is TGTGCCAGCAGTCTCACAGGGGGCTACGAGACCCAGTACTTC. Translation gives CASSLTGGYETQYF.

The V call is TRBV14, the J call TRBJ2-7; D call uncertain. The CDR3 spans 16 residues. V dropped 6 bases and J dropped 2 bases, with 20 bases sitting between them. Germline-derived CDR1 and CDR2 are SGHDN and FVKESK. This chain's CDR3 is CASSSHGISIPYEQYF. CDR3 bases: TGTGCCAGCAGTAGCCACGGCATCAGCATCCCCTACGAGCAGTACTTC.

There are a few counts of this clone. This sequence joins TRBV10-2 and TRBJ1-2; no clear D. The V and J ends lost 8 bases and 0 bases respectively, with 16 bases between them. Germline V CDR1 and CDR2: WSHSY, SAAADI. CDR3 size: 15 residues. DNA for the CDR3: TGCGCCAGCTCTTTGGAGCTCCTCACTAACTATGGCTACACCTTC. Its translation: CASSLELLTNYGYTF.

The J gene is TRBJ2-5, the V gene TRBV6-5; TRBD1 agrees at 8 bases. V was pared by 6 bases and J by 4 bases, with 1 base of the junction left unmatched. CDR1 and CDR2 from the germline V gene are MNHEY and SVGAGI. This CDR3 has 12 amino acids. The CDR3 region is CASSDRGETQYF. The CDR3 DNA follows: TGTGCCAGCAGCGACAGGGGAGAGACCCAGTACTTC.

V and J are TRBV5-1 and TRBJ1-2; a weak D match, TRBD1 (5 bases). Germline CDR1 and CDR2: SGHRS and YFSETQ. This CDR3 has 14 residues. Trimming removed 4 bases from V and 4 bases from J, with 14 bases in between. The CDR3 region is CASSTEGNLYGYTF. The DNA for the CDR3 is TGCGCCAGCAGCACGGAGGGGAACCTCTATGGCTACACCTTC.

This sequence joins TRBV7-9 and TRBJ2-5; 13 bases match TRBD2. The junction had 17 bases not matched to a gene; V was cut back by 6 bases and J by 13 bases. The length of the CDR3 is 16 residues. Germline V gene lookup returns CDR1 SEHNR and CDR2 FQNEAQ (reference sequence). The CDR3 DNA reads as TGTGCCAGCAGTCATAACTCTCCGGGACTAGCGGGGTCCGGGTACTTC. Protein product: CASSHNSPGLAGSGYF.

About this clone: This sample includes further DNA sequences coding for the same CDR3. The rearrangement links TRBV7-2 to TRBJ2-3; TRBD2 might be the D (5 bases). The CDR3 loop spans 14 amino acids. Germline V gene sequence: CDR1 SGHTA, CDR2 FQGNSA. The germline V and J ends were trimmed by 3 bases and 0 bases, with 7 bases remaining between them. The CDR3 DNA follows: TGTGCCAGCAGCTTGAGCGGCAGCACAGATACGCAGTATTTT. Protein sequence: CASSLSGSTDTQYF.

The table lists this clone with a count of one. J is TRBJ2-3 and V is TRBV4-3, with TRBD1 matching over 12 bases. The CDR3 totals 15 residues. The ends lost 4 bases at V and 6 bases at J; junction bases unmatched: 5. Germline V gene lookup returns CDR1 LGHNA and CDR2 YSLEER. The CDR3 is CASSPSGTGGDTQYF. The CDR3 nucleotides read TGCGCCAGCAGCCCATCCGGGACAGGGGGCGATACGCAGTATTTT.

V is TRBV28 and J is TRBJ1-6; D is perhaps TRBD1 (6 bases). CDR1 is MDHEN and CDR2 is SYDVKM in the germline V gene. The CDR3 totals 16 residues. V dropped 5 bases and J dropped 8 bases, with 19 bases sitting between them. As DNA, the CDR3 is TGTGCCAGCAGTCGCGGGGGGGCTACCGCCGATTCACCCCTCCACTTT. It encodes CASSRGGATADSPLHF.

V usage is TRBV11-1 and J usage is TRBJ1-6; the D is unclear. V shed 7 bases and J shed 0 bases, with 7 bases lying between them. The CDR3 loop spans 14 amino acids. Germline CDR1 and CDR2: SGHAT and FQDESV (reference sequence). The CDR3 region has the DNA TGTGCCAGCACAGTCAGCTCCTATAATTCACCCCTCCACTTT. Translation gives CASTVSSYNSPLHF. Based on the CDR3 plus reference TRBV11-1 and TRBJ1-6, the full variable domain is EAEVAQSPRYKITEKSQAVAFWCDPISGHATLYWYRQILGQGPELLVQFQDESVVDDSQLPKDRFSAERLKGVDSTLKIQPAELGDSAMYLCASTVSSYNSPLHFGNGTRLTVT.

The sample holds one count of this clone. The V call is TRBV10-2, the J call TRBJ2-7, with D possibly being TRBD1 or TRBD2 (5 bases each). Trimming cost V 9 bases and J 2 bases, with 26 bases left between them. CDR1 and CDR2 from the germline V gene are WSHSY and SAAADI. The CDR3 covers 17 residues. CDR3 loop: CASASRGKGGFTYEQYF. Here the CDR3 DNA reads TGCGCCAGTGCTTCTAGGGGAAAGGGCGGGTTTACCTACGAGCAGTACTTC.

This chain links TRBV7-2 with TRBJ1-2, with D maybe TRBD1 (6 bases). Germline loops: CDR1 SGHTA, CDR2 FQGNSA. V lost 8 bases to trimming and J lost 0 bases, with 19 bases between them. This CDR3 comprises 16 residues. CDR3 residues: CASRRGAIVSNYGYTF. Here the CDR3 DNA reads TGTGCCAGCCGGAGGGGGGCGATTGTTTCTAACTATGGCTACACCTTC.

This chain joins TRBV7-9 and TRBJ2-3; D is unclear. CDR3 length: 15 amino acids. Per germline, CDR1 SEHNR and CDR2 FQNEAQ (reference sequence). The V end lost 4 bases, the J end lost 3 bases, and 14 bases lay between the germline ends. For the CDR3, the DNA is TGTGCCAGCAGCTCCACATCGGTCGCGACAGATACGCAGTATTTT. Translated, it gives CASSSTSVATDTQYF.